The 12 T cell receptor beta chains in this list originate from one sample, sequenced in a study of shared clonotypes between healthy human individuals. Produced via immunoSEQ multiplex PCR; TCRdb's table is partial and in-frame only. The repertoire holds some 2 million clones, with 85% to 95% as singletons. The sample consisted of naive CD4+ T cells sorted from blood. As for subset: CD45RA+ positively selected. The source of these receptors is a man aged 18 to 30 in good health.

J is TRBJ2-2 and V is TRBV5-6; D is unclear. Trimming removed 4 bases at V and 3 bases at J, with 4 bases between. The length of the CDR3 is 12 residues. Germline values: CDR1 SGHDT, CDR2 YYEEEE. The CDR3 spells CASSPDTGELFF. CDR3 bases: TGTGCCAGCAGCCCCGACACCGGGGAGCTGTTTTTT.

The V call is TRBV28, the J call TRBJ2-2; a weak D match, TRBD1 (5 bases). CDR1 is MDHEN, CDR2 SYDVKM, per germline. The CDR3 is 14 amino acids. V was clipped by 5 bases and J by 3 bases, with 10 bases between them. The CDR3, as DNA: TGTGCCAGCAGTCTATACAGGTACACCGGGGAGCTGTTTTTT. Its protein product is CASSLYRYTGELFF.

The V and J genes are TRBV6-5 and TRBJ2-1; 13 nucleotides align to TRBD2. V lost 6 bases and J lost 6; bases outside the gene matches: 5. The CDR3 is 15 amino acids. CDR1 and CDR2 from the germline V gene are MNHEY and SVGAGI. The CDR3 sequence is CASRPGLAGSNEQFF. Written as DNA, the CDR3 is TGTGCCAGCAGGCCGGGACTAGCGGGATCCAATGAGCAGTTCTTC.

The rearrangement joins TRBV4-3 to TRBJ2-3, with a tentative D call TRBD1 (6 bases). Germline loops: CDR1 LGHNA, CDR2 YSLEER. This CDR3 spans 15 amino acids. Trimming pared 4 bases from V and 1 base from J, leaving 12 bases between. CDR3 sequence: CASSRGQPGTDTQYF. The CDR3 DNA sequence: TGCGCCAGCAGCCGCGGACAGCCTGGCACAGATACGCAGTATTTT.

The chain employs TRBV18 and TRBJ2-1; D uncertain. Germline V lookup: CDR1 KGHSH, CDR2 LQKENI. The V end lost 5 bases, the J end lost 7 bases, and 9 bases lay between the germline ends. The CDR3 is 12 residues long. CDR3 sequence reads: CASSADTNEQFF. Written as DNA, the CDR3 is TGTGCCAGCTCAGCCGACACGAATGAGCAGTTCTTC.

The rearrangement uses TRBV2 and TRBJ2-2; D is unclear. Germline values: CDR1 SNHLY, CDR2 FYNNEI. This CDR3 has 15 amino acids. Trimming took off 3 bases at V and 3 bases at J, with 11 bases between the two ends. The CDR3 is CASSEEGIDTGELFF. The CDR3 bases are TGTGCCAGCAGTGAGGAAGGGATAGACACCGGGGAGCTGTTTTTT.

The chain carries TRBV29-1 and TRBJ1-3, with D maybe TRBD1 (6 bases). Per germline, CDR1 SQVTM and CDR2 ANQGSEA. The CDR3 is 13 residues long. V shed 4 bases and J shed 4 bases, with 11 bases lying between them. The CDR3 nucleotides are TGCAGCGTTGGACAGGTCGGCGGAAACACCATATATTTT. The encoded protein is CSVGQVGGNTIYF.

The chain employs TRBV10-1 and TRBJ2-2; D is undetermined. The CDR3 is 15 amino acids. The V and J ends lost 3 bases and 0 bases respectively, with 8 bases between them. The germline CDR1 and CDR2 sequences are WNHNN and SYGVQD (reference sequence). In DNA form, the CDR3 reads TGCGCCAGCAGTGACCCGGTCGCGAACACCGGGGAGCTGTTTTTT. Its protein product is CASSDPVANTGELFF.

J is TRBJ1-1 and V is TRBV5-1, with D hard to call. The CDR3 is 15 amino acids. The germline V and J ends were trimmed by 4 bases and 1 base, with 14 bases remaining between them. Germline lookup yields CDR1 SGHRS and CDR2 YFSETQ. This CDR3 is CASSPDRGSNTEAFF. CDR3 nucleotides: TGCGCCAGCAGCCCCGACCGTGGGTCGAACACTGAAGCTTTCTTT.

The chain couples TRBV4-1 to TRBJ2-5; weak D call: TRBD2 (6 bases). Trimming took 2 bases from V and 4 from J, leaving 11 bases between them. Germline V gene data show CDR1 as MGHRA and CDR2 as YSYEKL. The CDR3 length is 14 residues. DNA for the CDR3: TGCGCCAGCAGCCAAATGGGGGGTTCAGAGACCCAGTACTTC. Translated, it gives CASSQMGGSETQYF.

The rearrangement uses TRBV5-1 and TRBJ2-7; D is possibly TRBD1 (5 bases). Germline values: CDR1 SGHRS, CDR2 YFSETQ. The CDR3 totals 14 residues. Trimming took 3 bases from V and 4 from J, leaving 14 bases between them. CDR3 sequence: CASSSAGKRYEQYF. CDR3 nucleotides: TGCGCCAGCAGCTCAGCAGGGAAAAGATACGAGCAGTACTTC.

In regard to this clone: Other DNA sequences in this sample translate to the same CDR3. The CDR3 DNA reads TGTGCCATCAGTGAGGGCAGGGTTGAGACCCAGTACTTC. This gives the protein CAISEGRVETQYF. The V and J genes are TRBV10-3 and TRBJ2-5; weak D call: TRBD1 (5 bases). The ends were cut back, 2 bases at V and 5 bases at J, with 9 bases in the middle. The CDR3 totals 13 residues. Germline CDR1 is ENHRY and CDR2 is SYGVKD.